The source of this T cell receptor beta chain is a study of neurological immune-mediated disorders. General study points: CDR3 amino acid sequences found in expanded clones were never shared across subjects, suggesting private repertoires in all groups.

V lost 6 bases and J lost 4, with 23 bases in between. The CDR3 is made up of 17 amino acids. CDR1 SGHTA and CDR2 FQGNSA come from the germline V gene. TCRdb fed the 5' RACE reads into MiXCR, producing one record per CDR3 protein. The data show around 32,000 distinct CDR3 sequences, around an eighth seen once. This clonotype has a count of ten or more. The antigen remains undetermined. The source is a woman aged 55 to 70 in good health. The chain joins TRBV7-2 to TRBJ2-3; D might be TRBD2 (5 bases). Sequencing was done on a sample of PBMCs. CDR3 in amino acids: CASSPKLGFGSADTQYF. In DNA, the CDR3 is TGTGCCAGCAGTCCCAAACTAGGTTTTGGGTCCGCAGATACGCAGTATTTT. Filled out from reference TRBV7-2 and TRBJ2-3, the complete variable domain reads GAGVSQSPSNKVTEKGKDVELRCDPISGHTALYWYRQSLGQGLEFLIYFQGNSAPDKSGLPSDRFSAERTGGSVSTLTIQRTQQEDSAVYLCASSPKLGFGSADTQYFGPGTRLTVL.